A selection of T cell receptor beta chains follows, all from one sample in a study of OX40 agonist ivuxolimab in advanced cancers. Clones were read by immunoSEQ multiplex PCR, and TCRdb kept only the in-frame ones, dropping some. The sample contains about 73,000 clones, more than 80% of which appear only once. Sample: CD4+ or CD8+ T cells sorted from blood, taken in a trial of the OX40 agonist ivuxolimab. All receptors come from an adult with an advanced solid tumor such as melanoma, head and neck, liver or kidney cancer. Both conserved end residues are part of each CDR3. Each record gives: D gene, clone size, J gene, V gene, CDR3 protein, CDR3 DNA. A D gene is named only where the DNA matches it firmly. Clone size appears in some rows only: once, few, many, or a class for an expanded clone.

d_call: .; clone_size: .; j_call: TRBJ2-3; v_call: TRBV29-1; cdr3_aa: CSVVGSGTDTQYF; cdr3_nt: TGCAGCGTAGTGGGTAGCGGCACAGATACGCAGTATTTT
d_call: .; clone_size: .; j_call: TRBJ1-5; v_call: TRBV27; cdr3_aa: CASSSGWSNQPQHF; cdr3_nt: TGTGCCAGCAGTTCCGGGTGGAGCAATCAGCCCCAGCATTTT
d_call: TRBD1; clone_size: .; j_call: TRBJ1-1; v_call: TRBV6-5; cdr3_aa: CASSYSDRVVEAFF; cdr3_nt: TGTGCCAGCAGTTACTCGGACAGGGTGGTAGAAGCTTTCTTT
d_call: TRBD2; clone_size: .; j_call: TRBJ2-3; v_call: TRBV7-2; cdr3_aa: CASSSLAGGSDTQYF; cdr3_nt: TGTGCCAGCAGCTCCCTAGCGGGAGGGTCGGATACGCAGTATTTT
d_call: TRBD1; clone_size: once; j_call: TRBJ2-7; v_call: TRBV30; cdr3_aa: CAGGQGSYEQYF; cdr3_nt: TGTGCCGGCGGACAGGGGAGTTACGAGCAGTACTTC
d_call: .; clone_size: .; j_call: TRBJ2-7; v_call: TRBV7-9; cdr3_aa: CASSSVYEQYF; cdr3_nt: TGTGCCAGCAGCTCCGTCTACGAGCAGTACTTC
d_call: .; clone_size: .; j_call: TRBJ1-1; v_call: TRBV4-1; cdr3_aa: CASSQPARNTEAFF; cdr3_nt: TGCGCCAGCAGCCAACCGGCCAGGAACACTGAAGCTTTCTTT
d_call: TRBD1; clone_size: .; j_call: TRBJ1-2; v_call: TRBV29-1; cdr3_aa: CSVAMAGGTDGYTF; cdr3_nt: TGCAGCGTTGCAATGGCAGGGGGGACCGATGGCTACACCTTC
d_call: .; clone_size: .; j_call: TRBJ2-2; v_call: TRBV19; cdr3_aa: CASSLTNVVRGELFF; cdr3_nt: TGTGCCAGTAGTCTTACTAACGTCGTACGCGGGGAGCTGTTTTTT
d_call: .; clone_size: .; j_call: TRBJ2-7; v_call: TRBV7-2; cdr3_aa: CASSLDLSEQYF; cdr3_nt: TGTGCCAGCAGCTTAGATTTGAGCGAGCAGTACTTC
d_call: TRBD1; clone_size: once; j_call: TRBJ2-7; v_call: TRBV5-1; cdr3_aa: CASSSGQGSYEQYF; cdr3_nt: TGCGCCAGCAGCTCGGGACAGGGCTCCTACGAGCAGTACTTC
d_call: TRBD2; clone_size: .; j_call: TRBJ2-7; v_call: TRBV5-1; cdr3_aa: CASSSQGGYEQYF; cdr3_nt: TGCGCCAGCAGCTCTCAGGGAGGGTACGAGCAGTACTTC
d_call: .; clone_size: .; j_call: TRBJ1-1; v_call: TRBV7-8; cdr3_aa: CASSRALGATEAFF; cdr3_nt: TGTGCCAGCAGCCGGGCCCTGGGGGCCACTGAAGCTTTCTTT
d_call: TRBD2; clone_size: .; j_call: TRBJ2-1; v_call: TRBV9; cdr3_aa: CASSGPLAGLSRNEQFF; cdr3_nt: TGTGCCAGCAGCGGCCCTCTAGCGGGACTGTCCCGTAATGAGCAGTTCTTC
d_call: .; clone_size: .; j_call: TRBJ2-1; v_call: TRBV4-1; cdr3_aa: CASSPPSRRAIYNEQFF; cdr3_nt: TGCGCCAGCAGCCCCCCTAGCCGAAGGGCCATCTACAATGAGCAGTTCTTC
d_call: .; clone_size: .; j_call: TRBJ2-1; v_call: TRBV6-1; cdr3_aa: CASSRWPGEQFF; cdr3_nt: TGTGCCAGCAGTCGATGGCCGGGGGAGCAGTTCTTC
d_call: TRBD2; clone_size: few; j_call: TRBJ2-7; v_call: TRBV28; cdr3_aa: CASSPGGAGGLYEQYF; cdr3_nt: TGTGCCAGCAGTCCGGGCGGTGCGGGAGGGCTCTACGAGCAGTACTTC
d_call: .; clone_size: .; j_call: TRBJ2-1; v_call: TRBV7-9; cdr3_aa: CASSLDWAAPEQFF; cdr3_nt: TGTGCCAGCAGCTTAGATTGGGCTGCCCCTGAGCAGTTCTTC
d_call: TRBD2; clone_size: .; j_call: TRBJ2-5; v_call: TRBV19; cdr3_aa: CASSIGGSKQETQYF; cdr3_nt: TGTGCCAGTAGTATAGGCGGGAGCAAACAAGAGACCCAGTACTTC
d_call: TRBD1; clone_size: .; j_call: TRBJ2-3; v_call: TRBV7-8; cdr3_aa: CASSSFDRGRLDTQYF; cdr3_nt: TGTGCCAGCAGCTCCTTCGACAGGGGTCGGTTGGATACGCAGTATTTT